This TCR beta chain was captured by sequencing in a study of shared clonotypes between healthy human individuals. The V gene's germline CDR1 is SGHAT and CDR2 FQNNGV. Trimming pared 1 base from V and 5 bases from J, leaving 14 bases between. The CDR3 has 15 amino acids. Produced via immunoSEQ multiplex PCR; TCRdb's table is partial and in-frame only. The sample contains fewer than 3 million clones, under 95% of which appear only once. Study conclusions and caveats: Researchers sampled only blood; tissue repertoires likely differ.

Note on this clone: Its specificity is not known.

The TCR sequence derives from a man aged 18 to 35 in good health. Some clones in this sample may be carry-over from other donors' samples. Sequencing was carried out using naive CD4+ T cells from PBMCs. Subset defined: CD45RA+ positively selected. The genes are TRBV11-2 and TRBJ1-1, with D perhaps matching TRBD1 (5 bases). Written as DNA, the CDR3 is TGTGCCAGCAGCTTAGTGGGGGTCGAGTTAACTGAAGCTTTCTTT. Protein sequence: CASSLVGVELTEAFF.